This T cell receptor (beta chain) is from a study of T-cell memory formation after mild COVID-19 (dated by TCRdb to the early 2020s). Concerning the study at large: Most TCR sequence clusters were specific to one of the two donors. Longitudinal TCRalpha and TCRbeta repertoire sequencing tracked T-cell clones expanding and contracting after mild COVID-19 in a couple of donors. The cohort comprised two young, previously healthy adult volunteers, one female and one male. Study-wide conclusions, independent of this receptor: SARS-CoV-2 specificity of the second-wave clones peaking on day 37 was not confirmed. Balanced CD4/CD8 phenotypes were observed for clones contracting from day 15 to 85, whereas a bias towards CD4+ was observed for a second wave of clones expanding from day 15 to 37. Contracting CD4+ clones were found mainly in CM and EM memory subsets, while CD8+ clones were enriched in EMRA. The study included only a couple of mild cases, and larger cohorts that include severe cases with pre-infection samples were judged to be necessary. The detection of some responding clones in pre-infection memory suggests that pre-existing cross-reactive memory T cells joined the SARS-CoV-2 response.

The trim is 6 bases for V and 4 bases for J, with a gap of 16 bases between the germline ends. The CDR3 numbers 14 residues from cysteine through phenylalanine. The only DNA kept is the CDR3, 42 bases in frame from the first base. CDR1 and CDR2 were assigned from the germline V gene as SGHTA and FQGNSA. Ficoll-Paque density gradient centrifugation was used to isolate PBMCs. TCRdb names Illumina NovaSeq 6000 as the instrument used. Using 5'RACE with constant-segment primers, TCRalpha and TCRbeta cDNA libraries were constructed, with sample barcodes and unique molecular identifiers added in the process. Trizol reagent was used to extract RNA from every sample. Library amplification was performed in two PCR steps, and a second sample barcode and Illumina TruSeq adapters were introduced in the second step. Sequencing of libraries was performed on an Illumina NovaSeq with 2 x 150 bp paired-end reads. The authors' pipeline ran thus. Demultiplexing of reads and collapsing into UMI-guided consensus sequences were performed with migec v1.2.7. Using mixcr v2.1.11, UMI consensuses were aligned to TRA and TRB V and J templates and then assembled into clonotypes. A clonotype was counted as expanded or contracted only when both edgeR and NoisET called the clonotype significant, with the noise models trained on biological replicates. For edgeR calls, the thresholds were a false discovery rate-adjusted p below 0.01 and a log2 fold-change of 1. As an exploratory analysis of dynamics, max-normalized trajectories of the 1000 most abundant clonotypes were examined by PCA with hierarchical clustering. Each responding clone was given a CD4 or CD8 phenotype based on the CD4+ and CD8+ repertoires, which had been sequenced separately. TCRdb redid the processing of the public reads, applying fastp at Q25 and MiXCR, and retained in-frame beta chains. Rows are combined by CDR3 protein, so each entry shows the most common genes and DNA. TCRdb, rather than the study authors, made the V and J calls. Within this sample are about 310,000 distinct CDR3 sequences, with less than 20% of them counted one time only. The top ten clonotypes cover more than 20% of the sample.

Many counts were recorded for this clonotype. The clone's antigen remains unknown. Nothing much larger sits one base from this clone, and base qualities are not available. Sequenced input: PBMCs or a T cell subset sorted from them (not recorded which). The receptor chain draws on TRBV7-2 and TRBJ2-7; tentative D gene TRBD2, with 6 bases matching. The receptor's source is a man aged 18-30 years who had mild COVID-19 (a few samples of this study predate the infection). The sample titles of this study are shuffled in the database, so cell type and time point are left out; the donor was told from shared clones. The CDR3 reads as follows: CASSRSGGWYEQYF. The base sequence is TGTGCCAGCAGTCGGTCCGGGGGATGGTACGAGCAGTACTTC.